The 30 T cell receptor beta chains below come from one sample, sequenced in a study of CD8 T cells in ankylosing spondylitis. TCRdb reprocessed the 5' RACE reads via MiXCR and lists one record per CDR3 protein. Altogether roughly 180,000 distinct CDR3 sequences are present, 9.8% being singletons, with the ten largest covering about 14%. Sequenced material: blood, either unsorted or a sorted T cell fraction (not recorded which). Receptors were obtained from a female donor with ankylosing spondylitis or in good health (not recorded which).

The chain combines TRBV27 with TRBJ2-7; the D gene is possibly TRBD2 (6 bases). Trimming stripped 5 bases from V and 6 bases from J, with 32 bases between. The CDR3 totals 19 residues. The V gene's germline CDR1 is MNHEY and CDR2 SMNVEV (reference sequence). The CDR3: CASSTRGMEVAAMGGEQYF. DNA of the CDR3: TGTGCCAGCAGTACAAGGGGTATGGAGGTAGCAGCTATGGGGGGCGAGCAGTACTTC.

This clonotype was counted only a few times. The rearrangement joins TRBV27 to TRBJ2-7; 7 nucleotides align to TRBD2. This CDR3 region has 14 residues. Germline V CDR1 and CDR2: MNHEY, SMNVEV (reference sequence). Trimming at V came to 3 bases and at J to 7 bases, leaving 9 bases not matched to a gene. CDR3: CASSLSGEGWEQYF. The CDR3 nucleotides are TGTGCCAGCAGTTTGAGTGGGGAGGGTTGGGAGCAGTACTTC.

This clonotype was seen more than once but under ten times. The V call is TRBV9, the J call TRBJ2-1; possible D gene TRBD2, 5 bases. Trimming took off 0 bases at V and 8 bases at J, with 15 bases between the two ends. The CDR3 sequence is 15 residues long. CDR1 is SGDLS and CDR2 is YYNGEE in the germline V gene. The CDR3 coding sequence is TGTGCCAGCAGCGTAGCGGAAACTAGAGCTCATGAGCAGTTCTTC. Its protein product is CASSVAETRAHEQFF. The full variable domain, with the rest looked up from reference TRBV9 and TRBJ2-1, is DSGVTQTPKHLITATGQRVTLRCSPRSGDLSVYWYQQSLDQGLQFLIQYYNGEERAKGNILERFSAQQFPDLHSELNLSSLELGDSALYFCASSVAETRAHEQFFGPGTRLTVL.

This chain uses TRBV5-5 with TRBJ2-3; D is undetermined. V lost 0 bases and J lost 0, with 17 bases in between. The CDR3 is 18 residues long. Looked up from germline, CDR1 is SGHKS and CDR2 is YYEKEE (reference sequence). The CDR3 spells CASSLAALSRASTDTQYF. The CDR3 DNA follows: TGTGCCAGCAGCTTGGCTGCGTTATCCCGGGCTAGCACAGATACGCAGTATTTT.

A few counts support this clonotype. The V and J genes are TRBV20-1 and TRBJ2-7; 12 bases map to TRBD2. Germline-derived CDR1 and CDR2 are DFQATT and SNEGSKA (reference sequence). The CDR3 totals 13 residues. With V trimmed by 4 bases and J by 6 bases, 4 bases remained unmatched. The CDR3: CSATTSGRLEQYF. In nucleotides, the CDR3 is TGCAGTGCTACTACTAGCGGGAGGCTCGAGCAGTACTTC.

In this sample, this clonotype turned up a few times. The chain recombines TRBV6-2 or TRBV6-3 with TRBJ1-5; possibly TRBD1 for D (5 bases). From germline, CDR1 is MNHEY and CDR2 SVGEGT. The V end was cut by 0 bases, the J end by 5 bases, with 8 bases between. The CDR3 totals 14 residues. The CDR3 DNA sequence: TGTGCCAGCAGTTACTCGCCGGGGGATCAGCCCCAGCATTTT. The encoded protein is CASSYSPGDQPQHF.

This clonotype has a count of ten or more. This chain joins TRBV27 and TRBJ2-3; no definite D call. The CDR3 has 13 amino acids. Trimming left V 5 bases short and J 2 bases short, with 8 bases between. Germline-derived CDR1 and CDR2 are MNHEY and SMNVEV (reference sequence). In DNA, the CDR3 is TGTGCCAGCAGTATACCCTACACAGATACGCAGTATTTT. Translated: CASSIPYTDTQYF.

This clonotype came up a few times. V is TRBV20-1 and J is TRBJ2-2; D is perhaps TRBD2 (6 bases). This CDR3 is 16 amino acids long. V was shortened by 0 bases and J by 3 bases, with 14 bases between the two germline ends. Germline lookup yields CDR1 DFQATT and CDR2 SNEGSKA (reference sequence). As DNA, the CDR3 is TGCAGTGCTAGAGATGAGCGGAGGGCCGACACCGGGGAGCTGTTTTTT. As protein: CSARDERRADTGELFF.

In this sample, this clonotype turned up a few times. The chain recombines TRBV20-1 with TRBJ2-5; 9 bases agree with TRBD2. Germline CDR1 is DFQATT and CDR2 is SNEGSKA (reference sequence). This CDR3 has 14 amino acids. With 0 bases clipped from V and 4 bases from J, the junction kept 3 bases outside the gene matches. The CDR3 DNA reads TGCAGTGCTAGAGAGGGCGGGAGGGGAGAGACCCAGTACTTC. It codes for CSAREGGRGETQYF.

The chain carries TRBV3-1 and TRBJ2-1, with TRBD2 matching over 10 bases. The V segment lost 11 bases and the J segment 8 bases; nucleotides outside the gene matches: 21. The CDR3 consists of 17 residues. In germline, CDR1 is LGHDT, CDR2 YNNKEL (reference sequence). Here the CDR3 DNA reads TGTGCCTTCAGTCCGCGGGAACCTAGCGGGAGACACCATGAGCAGTTCTTC. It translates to CAFSPREPSGRHHEQFF.

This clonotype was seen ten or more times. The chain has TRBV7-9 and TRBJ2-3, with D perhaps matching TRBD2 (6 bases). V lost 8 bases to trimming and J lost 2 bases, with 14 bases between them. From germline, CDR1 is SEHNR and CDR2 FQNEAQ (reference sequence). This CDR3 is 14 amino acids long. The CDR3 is CASPRDLNTDTQYF. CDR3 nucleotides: TGTGCCAGCCCGAGGGACTTGAACACAGATACGCAGTATTTT. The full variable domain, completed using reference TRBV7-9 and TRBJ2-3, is DTGVSQNPRHKITKRGQNVTFRCDPISEHNRLYWYRQTLGQGPEFLTYFQNEAQLEKSRLLSDRFSAERPKGSFSTLEIQRTEQGDSAMYLCASPRDLNTDTQYFGPGTRLTVL.

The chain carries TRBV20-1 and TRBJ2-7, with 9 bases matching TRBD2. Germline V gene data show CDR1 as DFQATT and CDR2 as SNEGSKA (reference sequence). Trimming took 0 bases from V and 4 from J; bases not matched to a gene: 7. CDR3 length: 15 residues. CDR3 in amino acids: CSARDISGGLYEQYF. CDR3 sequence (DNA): TGCAGTGCTAGAGACATTAGCGGGGGTCTGTACGAGCAGTACTTC.

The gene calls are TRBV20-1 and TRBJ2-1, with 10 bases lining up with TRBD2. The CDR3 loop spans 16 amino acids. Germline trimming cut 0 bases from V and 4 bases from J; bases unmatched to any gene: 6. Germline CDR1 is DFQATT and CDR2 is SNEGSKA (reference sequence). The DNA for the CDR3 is TGCAGTGCTAGAGATATCACTAGCGGGATATACAATGAGCAGTTCTTC. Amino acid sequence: CSARDITSGIYNEQFF.

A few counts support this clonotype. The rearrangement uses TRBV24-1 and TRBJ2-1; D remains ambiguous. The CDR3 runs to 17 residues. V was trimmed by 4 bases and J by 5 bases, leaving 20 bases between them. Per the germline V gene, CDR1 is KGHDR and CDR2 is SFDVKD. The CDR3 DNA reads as TGTGCCACCAGTGACCCACTCCTCCCAGACACCAACAATGAGCAGTTCTTC. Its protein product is CATSDPLLPDTNNEQFF.

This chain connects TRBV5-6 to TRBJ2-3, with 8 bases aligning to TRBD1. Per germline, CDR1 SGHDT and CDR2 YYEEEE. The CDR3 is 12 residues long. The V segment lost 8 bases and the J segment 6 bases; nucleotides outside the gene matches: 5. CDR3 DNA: TGTGCCAGTGGACAGGGCGGCGATACGCAGTATTTT. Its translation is CASGQGGDTQYF.

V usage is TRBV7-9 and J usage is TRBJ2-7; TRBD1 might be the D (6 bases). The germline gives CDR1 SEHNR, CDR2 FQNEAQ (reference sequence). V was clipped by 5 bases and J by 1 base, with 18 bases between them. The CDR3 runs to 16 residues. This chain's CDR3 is CASSPSDRQSSYEQYF. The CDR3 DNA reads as TGTGCCAGCAGCCCCTCCGACAGGCAGTCTTCCTACGAGCAGTACTTC.

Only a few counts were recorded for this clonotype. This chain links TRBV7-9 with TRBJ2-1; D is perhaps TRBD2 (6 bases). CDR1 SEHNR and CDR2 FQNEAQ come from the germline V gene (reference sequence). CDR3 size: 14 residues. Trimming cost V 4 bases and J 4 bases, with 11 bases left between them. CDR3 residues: CASSSDGLYNEQFF. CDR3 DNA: TGTGCCAGCAGCTCGGACGGACTATACAATGAGCAGTTCTTC. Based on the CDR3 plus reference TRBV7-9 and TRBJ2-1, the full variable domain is DTGVSQNPRHKITKRGQNVTFRCDPISEHNRLYWYRQTLGQGPEFLTYFQNEAQLEKSRLLSDRFSAERPKGSFSTLEIQRTEQGDSAMYLCASSSDGLYNEQFFGPGTRLTVL.

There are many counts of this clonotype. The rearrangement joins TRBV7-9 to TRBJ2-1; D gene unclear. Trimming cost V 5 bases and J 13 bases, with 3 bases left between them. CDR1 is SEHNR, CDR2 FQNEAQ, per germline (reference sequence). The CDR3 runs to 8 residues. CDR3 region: CASSPQFF. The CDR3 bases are TGTGCCAGCAGCCCCCAGTTCTTC.

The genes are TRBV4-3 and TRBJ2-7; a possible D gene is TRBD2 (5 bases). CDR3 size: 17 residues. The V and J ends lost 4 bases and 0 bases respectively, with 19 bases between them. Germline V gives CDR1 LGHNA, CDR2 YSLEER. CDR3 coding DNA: TGCGCCAGCAGCCCTTCTCCCCGCGGACTGAGCTCCTACGAGCAGTACTTC. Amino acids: CASSPSPRGLSSYEQYF.

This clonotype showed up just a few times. The chain's CDR3 is CASSLRGPLEKLFF. For the CDR3, the DNA is TGTGCCAGCAGTTTACGAGGGCCGCTGGAAAAACTGTTTTTT. The chain carries TRBV12-3 or TRBV12-4 and TRBJ1-4; D unclear. The CDR3 is 14 amino acids. Between the trimmed V and J ends, which lost 2 bases and 8 bases, there was a span of 12 bases.

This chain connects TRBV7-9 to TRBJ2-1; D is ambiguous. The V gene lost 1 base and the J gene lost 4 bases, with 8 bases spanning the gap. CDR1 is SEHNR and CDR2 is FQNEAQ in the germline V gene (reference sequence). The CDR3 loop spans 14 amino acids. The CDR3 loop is CASSLEGGYNEQFF. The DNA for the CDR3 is TGTGCCAGCAGCTTAGAGGGTGGATACAATGAGCAGTTCTTC.

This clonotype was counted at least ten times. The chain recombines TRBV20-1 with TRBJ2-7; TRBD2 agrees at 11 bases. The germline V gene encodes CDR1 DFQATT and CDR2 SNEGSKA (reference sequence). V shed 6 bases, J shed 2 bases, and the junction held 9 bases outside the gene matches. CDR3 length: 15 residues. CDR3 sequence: CSARNPSGRTYEQYF. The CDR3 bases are TGCAGTGCAAGAAACCCTAGCGGGAGGACCTACGAGCAGTACTTC.

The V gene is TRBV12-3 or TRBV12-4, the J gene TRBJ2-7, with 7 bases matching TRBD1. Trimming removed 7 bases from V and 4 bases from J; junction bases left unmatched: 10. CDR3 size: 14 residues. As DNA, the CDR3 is TGTGCCAGCACCGACGAGGGGACAGCATACGAGCAGTACTTC. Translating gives CASTDEGTAYEQYF.

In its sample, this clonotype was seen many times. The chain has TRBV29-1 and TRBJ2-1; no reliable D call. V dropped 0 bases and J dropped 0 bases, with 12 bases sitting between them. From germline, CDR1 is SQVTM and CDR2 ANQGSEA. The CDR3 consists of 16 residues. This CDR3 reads CSVEEVGWSSYNEQFF. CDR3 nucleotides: TGCAGCGTTGAAGAGGTCGGGTGGAGCTCCTACAATGAGCAGTTCTTC.

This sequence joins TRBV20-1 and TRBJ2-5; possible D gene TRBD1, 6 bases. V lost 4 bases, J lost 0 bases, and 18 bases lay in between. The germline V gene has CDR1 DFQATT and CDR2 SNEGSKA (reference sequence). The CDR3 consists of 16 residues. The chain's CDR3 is CSANVPGHKYQETQYF. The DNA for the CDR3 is TGCAGTGCTAATGTACCGGGACACAAGTACCAAGAGACCCAGTACTTC.

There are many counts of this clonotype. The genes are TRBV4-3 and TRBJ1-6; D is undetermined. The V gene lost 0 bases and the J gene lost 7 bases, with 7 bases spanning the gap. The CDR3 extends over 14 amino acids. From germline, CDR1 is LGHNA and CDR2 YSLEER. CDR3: CASSQEVWNSPLHF. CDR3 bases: TGCGCCAGCAGCCAAGAAGTTTGGAATTCACCCCTCCACTTT.

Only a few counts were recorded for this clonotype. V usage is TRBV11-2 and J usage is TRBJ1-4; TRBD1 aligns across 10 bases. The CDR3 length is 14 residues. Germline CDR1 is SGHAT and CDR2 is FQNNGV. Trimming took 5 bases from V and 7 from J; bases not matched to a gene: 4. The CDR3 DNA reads TGTGCCAGCAGCCCACGGACAGGGGGTGAAAAACTGTTTTTT. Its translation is CASSPRTGGEKLFF.

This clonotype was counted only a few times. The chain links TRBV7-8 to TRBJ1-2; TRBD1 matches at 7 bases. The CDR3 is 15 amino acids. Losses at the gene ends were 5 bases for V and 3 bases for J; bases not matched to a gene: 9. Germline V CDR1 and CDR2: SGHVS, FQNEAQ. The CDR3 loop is CASSPGQVRDYGYTF. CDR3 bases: TGTGCCAGCAGCCCCGGACAGGTCAGAGACTATGGCTACACCTTC.

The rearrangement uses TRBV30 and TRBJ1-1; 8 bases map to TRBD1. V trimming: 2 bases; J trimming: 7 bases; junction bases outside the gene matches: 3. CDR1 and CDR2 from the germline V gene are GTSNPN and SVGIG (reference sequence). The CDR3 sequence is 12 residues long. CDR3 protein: CAWSMTGVEAFF. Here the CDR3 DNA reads TGTGCCTGGAGTATGACAGGGGTTGAAGCTTTCTTT.

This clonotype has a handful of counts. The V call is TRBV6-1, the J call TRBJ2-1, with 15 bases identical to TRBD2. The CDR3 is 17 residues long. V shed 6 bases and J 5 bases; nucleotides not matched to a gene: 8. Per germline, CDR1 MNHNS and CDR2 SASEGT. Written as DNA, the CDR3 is TGTGCCAGCAGCCGGACTAGCGGGAGGGCCCGTAACAATGAGCAGTTCTTC. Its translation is CASSRTSGRARNNEQFF.